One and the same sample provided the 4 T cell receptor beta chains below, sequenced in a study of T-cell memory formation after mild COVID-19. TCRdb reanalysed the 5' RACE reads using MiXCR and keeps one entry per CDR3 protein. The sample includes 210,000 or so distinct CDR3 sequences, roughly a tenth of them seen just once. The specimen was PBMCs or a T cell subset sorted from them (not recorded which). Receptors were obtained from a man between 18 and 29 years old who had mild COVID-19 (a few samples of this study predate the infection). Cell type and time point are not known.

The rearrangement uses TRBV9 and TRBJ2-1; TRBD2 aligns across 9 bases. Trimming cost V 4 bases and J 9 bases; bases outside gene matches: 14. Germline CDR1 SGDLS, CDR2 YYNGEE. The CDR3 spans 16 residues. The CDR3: CASSYSAGGFSGEQFF. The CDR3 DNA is TGTGCCAGCAGCTACTCAGCGGGGGGCTTCAGCGGTGAGCAGTTCTTC.

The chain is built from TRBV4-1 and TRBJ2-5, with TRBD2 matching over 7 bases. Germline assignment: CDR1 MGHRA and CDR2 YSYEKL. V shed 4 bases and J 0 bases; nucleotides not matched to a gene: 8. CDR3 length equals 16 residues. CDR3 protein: CASSPWGGPYQETQYF. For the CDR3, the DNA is TGCGCCAGCAGCCCTTGGGGGGGACCATACCAAGAGACCCAGTACTTC.

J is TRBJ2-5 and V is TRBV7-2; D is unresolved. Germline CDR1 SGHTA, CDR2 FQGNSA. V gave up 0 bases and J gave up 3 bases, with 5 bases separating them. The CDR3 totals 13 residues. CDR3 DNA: TGTGCCAGCAGCTTAGCTCAGAAAGAGACCCAGTACTTC. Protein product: CASSLAQKETQYF.

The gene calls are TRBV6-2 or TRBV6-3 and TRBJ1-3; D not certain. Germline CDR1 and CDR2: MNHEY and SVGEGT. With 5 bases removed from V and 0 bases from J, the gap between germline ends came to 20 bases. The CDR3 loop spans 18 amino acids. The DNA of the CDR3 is TGTGCCAGCAGTCCGCAGCTTGGCAGATCCCTCTCTGGAAACACCATATATTTT. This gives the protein CASSPQLGRSLSGNTIYF.